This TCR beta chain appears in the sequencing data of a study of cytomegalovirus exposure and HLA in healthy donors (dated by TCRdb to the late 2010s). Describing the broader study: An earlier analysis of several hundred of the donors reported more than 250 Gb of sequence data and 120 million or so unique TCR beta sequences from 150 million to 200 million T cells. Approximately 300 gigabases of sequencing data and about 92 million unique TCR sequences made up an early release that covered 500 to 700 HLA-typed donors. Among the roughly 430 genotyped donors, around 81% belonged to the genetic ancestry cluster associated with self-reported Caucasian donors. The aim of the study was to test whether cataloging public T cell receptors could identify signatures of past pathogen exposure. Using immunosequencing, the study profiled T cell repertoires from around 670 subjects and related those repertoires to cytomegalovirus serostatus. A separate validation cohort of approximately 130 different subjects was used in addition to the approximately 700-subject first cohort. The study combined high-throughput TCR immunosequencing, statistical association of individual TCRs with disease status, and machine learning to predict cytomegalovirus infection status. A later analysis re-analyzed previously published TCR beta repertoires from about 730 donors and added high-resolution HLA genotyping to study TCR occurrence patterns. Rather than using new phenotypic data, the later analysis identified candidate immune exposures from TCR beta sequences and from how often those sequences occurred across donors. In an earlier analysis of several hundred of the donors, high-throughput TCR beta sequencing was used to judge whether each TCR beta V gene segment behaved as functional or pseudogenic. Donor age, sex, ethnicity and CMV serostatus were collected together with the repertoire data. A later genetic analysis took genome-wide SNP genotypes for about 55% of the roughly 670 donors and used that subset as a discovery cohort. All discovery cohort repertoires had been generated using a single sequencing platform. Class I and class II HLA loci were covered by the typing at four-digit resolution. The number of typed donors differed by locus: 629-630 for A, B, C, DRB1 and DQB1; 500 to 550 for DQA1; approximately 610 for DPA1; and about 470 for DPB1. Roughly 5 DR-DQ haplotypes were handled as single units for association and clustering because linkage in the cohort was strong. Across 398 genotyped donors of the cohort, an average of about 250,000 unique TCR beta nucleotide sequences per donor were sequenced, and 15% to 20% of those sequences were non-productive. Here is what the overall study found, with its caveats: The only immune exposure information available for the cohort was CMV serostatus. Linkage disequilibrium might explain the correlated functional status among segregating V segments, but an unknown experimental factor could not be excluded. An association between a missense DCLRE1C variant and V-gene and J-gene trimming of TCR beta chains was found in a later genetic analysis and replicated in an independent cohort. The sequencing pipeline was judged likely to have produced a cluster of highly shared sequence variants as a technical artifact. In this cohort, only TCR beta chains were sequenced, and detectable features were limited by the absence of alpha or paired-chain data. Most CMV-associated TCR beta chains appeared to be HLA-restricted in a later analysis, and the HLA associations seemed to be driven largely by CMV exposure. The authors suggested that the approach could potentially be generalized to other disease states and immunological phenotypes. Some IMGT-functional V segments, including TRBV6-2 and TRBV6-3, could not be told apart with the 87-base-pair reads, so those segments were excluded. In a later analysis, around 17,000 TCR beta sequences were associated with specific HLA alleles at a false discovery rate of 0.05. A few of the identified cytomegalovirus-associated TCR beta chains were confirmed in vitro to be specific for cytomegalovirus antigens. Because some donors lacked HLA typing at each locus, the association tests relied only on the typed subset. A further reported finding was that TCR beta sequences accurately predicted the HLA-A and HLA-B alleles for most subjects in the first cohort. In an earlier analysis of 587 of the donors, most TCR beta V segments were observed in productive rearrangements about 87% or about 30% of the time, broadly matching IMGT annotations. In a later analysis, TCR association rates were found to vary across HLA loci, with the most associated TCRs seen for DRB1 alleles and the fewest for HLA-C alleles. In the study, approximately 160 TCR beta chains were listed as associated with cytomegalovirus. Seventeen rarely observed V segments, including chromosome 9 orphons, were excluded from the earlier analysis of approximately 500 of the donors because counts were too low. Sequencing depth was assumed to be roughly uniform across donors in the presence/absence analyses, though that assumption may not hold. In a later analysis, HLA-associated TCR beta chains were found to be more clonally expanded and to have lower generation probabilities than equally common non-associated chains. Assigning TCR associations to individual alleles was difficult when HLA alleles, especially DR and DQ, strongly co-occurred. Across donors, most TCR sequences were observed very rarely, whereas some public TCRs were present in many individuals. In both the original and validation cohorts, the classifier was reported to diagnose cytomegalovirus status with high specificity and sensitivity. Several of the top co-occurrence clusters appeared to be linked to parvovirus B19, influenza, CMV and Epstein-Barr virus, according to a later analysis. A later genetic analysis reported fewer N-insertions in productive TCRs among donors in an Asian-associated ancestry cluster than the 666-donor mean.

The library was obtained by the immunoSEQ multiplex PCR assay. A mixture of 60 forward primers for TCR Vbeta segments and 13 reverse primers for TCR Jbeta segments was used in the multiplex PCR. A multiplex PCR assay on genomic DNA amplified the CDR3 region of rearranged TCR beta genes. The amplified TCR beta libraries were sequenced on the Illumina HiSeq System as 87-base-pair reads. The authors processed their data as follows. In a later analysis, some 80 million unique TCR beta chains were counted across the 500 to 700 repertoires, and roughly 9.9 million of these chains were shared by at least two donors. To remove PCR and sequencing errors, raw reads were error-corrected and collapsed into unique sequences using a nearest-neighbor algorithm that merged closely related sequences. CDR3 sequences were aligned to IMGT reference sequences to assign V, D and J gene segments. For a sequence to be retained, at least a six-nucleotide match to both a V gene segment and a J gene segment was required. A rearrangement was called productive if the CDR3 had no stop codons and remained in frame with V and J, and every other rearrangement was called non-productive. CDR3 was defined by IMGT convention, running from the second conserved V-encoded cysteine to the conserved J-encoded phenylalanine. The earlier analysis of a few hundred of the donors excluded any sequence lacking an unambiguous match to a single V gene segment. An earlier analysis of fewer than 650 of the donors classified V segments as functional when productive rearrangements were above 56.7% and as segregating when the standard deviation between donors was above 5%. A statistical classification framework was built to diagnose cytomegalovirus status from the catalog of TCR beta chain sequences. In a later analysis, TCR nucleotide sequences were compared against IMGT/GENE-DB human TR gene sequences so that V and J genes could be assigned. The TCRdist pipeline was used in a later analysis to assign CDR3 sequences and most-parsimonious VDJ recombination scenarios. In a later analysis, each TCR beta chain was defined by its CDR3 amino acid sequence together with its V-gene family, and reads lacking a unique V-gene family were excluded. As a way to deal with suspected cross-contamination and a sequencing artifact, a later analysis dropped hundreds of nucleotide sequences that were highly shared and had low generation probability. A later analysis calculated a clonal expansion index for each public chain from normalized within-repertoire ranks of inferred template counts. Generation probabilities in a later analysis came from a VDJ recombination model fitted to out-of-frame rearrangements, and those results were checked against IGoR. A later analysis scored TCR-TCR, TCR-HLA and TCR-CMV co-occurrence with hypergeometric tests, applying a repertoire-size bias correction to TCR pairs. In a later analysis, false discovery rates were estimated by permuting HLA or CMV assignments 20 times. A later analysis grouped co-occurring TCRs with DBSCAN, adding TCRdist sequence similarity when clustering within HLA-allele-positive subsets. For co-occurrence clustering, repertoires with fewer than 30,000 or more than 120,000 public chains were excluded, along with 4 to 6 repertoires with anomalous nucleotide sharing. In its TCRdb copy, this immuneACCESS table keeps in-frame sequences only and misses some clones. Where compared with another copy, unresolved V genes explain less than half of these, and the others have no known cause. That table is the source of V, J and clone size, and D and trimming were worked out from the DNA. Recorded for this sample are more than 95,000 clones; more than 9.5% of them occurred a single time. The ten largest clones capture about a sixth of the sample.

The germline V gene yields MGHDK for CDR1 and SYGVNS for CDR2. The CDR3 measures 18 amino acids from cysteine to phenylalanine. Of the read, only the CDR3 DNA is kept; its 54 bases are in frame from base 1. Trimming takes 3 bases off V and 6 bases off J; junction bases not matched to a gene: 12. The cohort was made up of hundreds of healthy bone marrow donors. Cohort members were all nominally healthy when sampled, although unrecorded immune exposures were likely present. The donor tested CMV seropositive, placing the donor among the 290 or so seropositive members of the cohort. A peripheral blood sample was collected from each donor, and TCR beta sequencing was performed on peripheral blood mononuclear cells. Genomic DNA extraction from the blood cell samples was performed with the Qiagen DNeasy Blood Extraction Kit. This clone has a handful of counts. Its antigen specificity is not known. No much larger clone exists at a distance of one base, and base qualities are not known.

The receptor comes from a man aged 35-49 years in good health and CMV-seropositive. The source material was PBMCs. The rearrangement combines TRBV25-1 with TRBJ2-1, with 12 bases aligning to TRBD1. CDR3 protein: CASSDPPGQGASRNEQFF. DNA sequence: TGTGCCAGCAGTGACCCCCCGGGACAGGGGGCATCGCGCAATGAGCAGTTCTTC.